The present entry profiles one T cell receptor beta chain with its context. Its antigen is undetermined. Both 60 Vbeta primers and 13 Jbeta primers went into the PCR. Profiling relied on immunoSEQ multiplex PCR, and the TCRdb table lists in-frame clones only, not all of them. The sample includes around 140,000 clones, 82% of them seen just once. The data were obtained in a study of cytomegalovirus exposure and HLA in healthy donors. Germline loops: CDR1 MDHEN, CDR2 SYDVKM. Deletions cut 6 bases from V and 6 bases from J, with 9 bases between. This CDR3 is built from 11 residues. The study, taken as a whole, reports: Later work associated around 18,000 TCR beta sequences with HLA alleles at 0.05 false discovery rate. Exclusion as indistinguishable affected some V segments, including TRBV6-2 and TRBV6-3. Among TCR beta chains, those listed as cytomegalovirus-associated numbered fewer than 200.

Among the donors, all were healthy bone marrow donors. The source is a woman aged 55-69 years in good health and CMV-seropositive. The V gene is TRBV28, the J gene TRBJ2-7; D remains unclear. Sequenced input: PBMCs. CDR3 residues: CASSPFREQYF. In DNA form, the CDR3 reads TGTGCCAGCAGCCCCTTTCGCGAGCAGTACTTC.